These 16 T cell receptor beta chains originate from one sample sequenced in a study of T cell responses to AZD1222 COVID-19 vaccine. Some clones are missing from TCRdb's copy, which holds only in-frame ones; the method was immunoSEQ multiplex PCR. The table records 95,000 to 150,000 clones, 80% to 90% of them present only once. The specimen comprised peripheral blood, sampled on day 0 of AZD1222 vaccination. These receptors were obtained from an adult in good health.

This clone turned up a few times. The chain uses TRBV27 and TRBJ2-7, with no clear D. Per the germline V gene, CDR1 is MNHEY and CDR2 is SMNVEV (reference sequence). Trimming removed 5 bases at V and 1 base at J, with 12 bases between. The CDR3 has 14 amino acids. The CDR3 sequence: CASSPRHASYEQYF. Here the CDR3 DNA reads TGTGCCAGCAGTCCCAGACACGCGTCCTACGAGCAGTACTTC.

The DNA for the CDR3 is TGTGCCTGGAGTTACGGGGTCGGGAAGAGCGAGCAGTACTTC. Translation gives CAWSYGVGKSEQYF. V usage is TRBV30 and J usage is TRBJ2-7; D is possibly TRBD2 (5 bases). From germline, CDR1 is GTSNPN and CDR2 SVGIG (reference sequence). Trimming removed 2 bases from V and 6 bases from J, with 17 bases in between. The CDR3 extends over 14 amino acids.

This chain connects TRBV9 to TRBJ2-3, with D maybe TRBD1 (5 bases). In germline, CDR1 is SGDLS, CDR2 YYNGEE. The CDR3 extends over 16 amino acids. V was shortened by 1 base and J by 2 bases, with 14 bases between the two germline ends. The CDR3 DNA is TGTGCCAGCAGCGTACTCCAGGGTCGTTACACAGATACGCAGTATTTT. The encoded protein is CASSVLQGRYTDTQYF.

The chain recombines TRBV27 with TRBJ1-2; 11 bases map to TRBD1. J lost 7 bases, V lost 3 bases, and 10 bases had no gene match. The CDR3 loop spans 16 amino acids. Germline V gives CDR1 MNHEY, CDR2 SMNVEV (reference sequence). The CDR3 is CASSLGTGGRLSGYTF. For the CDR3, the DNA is TGTGCCAGCAGTTTGGGGACAGGGGGTCGCCTTAGTGGCTACACCTTC.

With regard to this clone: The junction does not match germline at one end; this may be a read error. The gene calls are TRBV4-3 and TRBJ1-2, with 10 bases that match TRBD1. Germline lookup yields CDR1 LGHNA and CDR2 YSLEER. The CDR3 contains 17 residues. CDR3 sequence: CARSRQETGGGGYGYTF. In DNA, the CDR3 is TGCGCCCGCAGCCGGCAGGAGACAGGGGGCGGTGGGTATGGCTACACCTTC.

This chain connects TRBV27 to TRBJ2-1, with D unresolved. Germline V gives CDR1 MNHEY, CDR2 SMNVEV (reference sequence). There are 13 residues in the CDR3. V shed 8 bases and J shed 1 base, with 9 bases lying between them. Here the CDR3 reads CASRGGSYNEQFF. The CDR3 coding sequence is TGTGCCAGCCGTGGTGGGTCCTACAATGAGCAGTTCTTC.

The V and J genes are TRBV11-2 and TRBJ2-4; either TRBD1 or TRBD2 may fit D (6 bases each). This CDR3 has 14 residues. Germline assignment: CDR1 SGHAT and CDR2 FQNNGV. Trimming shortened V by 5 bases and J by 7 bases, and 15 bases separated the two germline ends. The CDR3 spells CASSGGTWGNIQYF. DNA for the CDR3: TGTGCCAGCAGCGGAGGGACATGGGGGAACATTCAGTACTTC.

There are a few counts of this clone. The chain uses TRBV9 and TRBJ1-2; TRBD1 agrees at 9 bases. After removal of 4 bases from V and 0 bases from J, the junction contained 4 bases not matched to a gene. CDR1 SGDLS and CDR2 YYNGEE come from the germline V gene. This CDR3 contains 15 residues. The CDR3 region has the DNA TGTGCCAGCAGCCTCAGACAGGGGGCTAACTATGGCTACACCTTC. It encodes CASSLRQGANYGYTF.

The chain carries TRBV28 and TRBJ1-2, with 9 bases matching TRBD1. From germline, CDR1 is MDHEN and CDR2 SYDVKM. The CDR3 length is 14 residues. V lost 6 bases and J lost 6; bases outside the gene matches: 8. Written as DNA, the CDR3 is TGTGCCAGCAGCAAGACAGGGGGTTTTGATGGCTACACCTTC. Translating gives CASSKTGGFDGYTF.

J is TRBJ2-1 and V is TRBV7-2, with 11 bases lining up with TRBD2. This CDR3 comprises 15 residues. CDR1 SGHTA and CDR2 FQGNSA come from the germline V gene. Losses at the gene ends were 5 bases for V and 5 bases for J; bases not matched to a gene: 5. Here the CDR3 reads CASSPLAGVHNEQFF. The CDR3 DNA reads TGTGCCAGCAGCCCACTAGCGGGAGTCCACAATGAGCAGTTCTTC.

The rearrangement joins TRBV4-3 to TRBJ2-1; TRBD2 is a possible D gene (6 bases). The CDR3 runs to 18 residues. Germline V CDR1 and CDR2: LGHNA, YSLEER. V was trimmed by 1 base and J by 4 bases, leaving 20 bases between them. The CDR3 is CASSQGFQGLRFYNEQFF. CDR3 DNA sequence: TGCGCCAGCAGCCAAGGATTTCAGGGACTCCGCTTTTACAATGAGCAGTTCTTC.

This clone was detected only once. Here the CDR3 reads CSARTSRYEQYF. The CDR3 region has the DNA TGCAGCGCCAGGACTAGTCGCTACGAGCAGTACTTC. V and J are TRBV29-1 and TRBJ2-7, with 7 positions matching TRBD2. Losses at the gene ends were 7 bases for V and 3 bases for J; bases not matched to a gene: 6. The CDR3 extends over 12 amino acids. Germline CDR1 is SQVTM and CDR2 is ANQGSEA.

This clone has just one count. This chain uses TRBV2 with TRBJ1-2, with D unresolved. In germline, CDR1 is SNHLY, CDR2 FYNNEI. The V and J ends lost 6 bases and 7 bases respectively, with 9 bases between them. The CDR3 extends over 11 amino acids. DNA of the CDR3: TGTGCCAGCAGGTCAGGCCTTGGCTACACCTTC. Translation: CASRSGLGYTF.

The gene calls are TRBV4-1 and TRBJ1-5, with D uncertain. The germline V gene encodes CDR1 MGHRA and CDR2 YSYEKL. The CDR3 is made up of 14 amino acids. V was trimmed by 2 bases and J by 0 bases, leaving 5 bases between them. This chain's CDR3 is CASSQYSSNQPQHF. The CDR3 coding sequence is TGCGCCAGCAGCCAATACAGTAGCAATCAGCCCCAGCATTTT.

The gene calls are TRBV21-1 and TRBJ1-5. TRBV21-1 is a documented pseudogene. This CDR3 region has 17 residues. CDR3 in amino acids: CATLGPFVRISNQPQHF. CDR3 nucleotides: TGTGCCACCCTGGGACCTTTTGTCCGAATCAGCAATCAGCCCCAGCATTTT.

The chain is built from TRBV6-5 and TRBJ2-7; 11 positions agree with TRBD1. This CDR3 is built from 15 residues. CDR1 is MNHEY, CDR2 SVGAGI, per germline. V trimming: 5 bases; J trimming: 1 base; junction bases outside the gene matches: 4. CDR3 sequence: CASSRTGGASYEQYF. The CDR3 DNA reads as TGTGCCAGCAGTCGGACAGGGGGCGCGTCCTACGAGCAGTACTTC.